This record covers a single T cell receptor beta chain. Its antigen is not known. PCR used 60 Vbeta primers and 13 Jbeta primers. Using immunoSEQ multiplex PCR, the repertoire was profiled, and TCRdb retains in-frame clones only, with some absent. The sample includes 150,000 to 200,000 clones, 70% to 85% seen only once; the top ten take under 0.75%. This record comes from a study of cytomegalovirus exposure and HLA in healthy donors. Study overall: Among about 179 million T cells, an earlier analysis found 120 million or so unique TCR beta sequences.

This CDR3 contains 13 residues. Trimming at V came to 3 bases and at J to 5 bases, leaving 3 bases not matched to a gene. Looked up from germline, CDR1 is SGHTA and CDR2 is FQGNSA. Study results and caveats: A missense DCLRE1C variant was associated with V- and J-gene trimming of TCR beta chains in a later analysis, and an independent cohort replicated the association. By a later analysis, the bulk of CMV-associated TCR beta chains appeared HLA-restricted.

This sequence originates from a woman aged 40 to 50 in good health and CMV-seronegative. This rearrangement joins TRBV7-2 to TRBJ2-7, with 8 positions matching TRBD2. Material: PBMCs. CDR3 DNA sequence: TGTGCCAGCAGCTTTAGCGGGATCCACGAGCAGTACTTC. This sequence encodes CASSFSGIHEQYF.